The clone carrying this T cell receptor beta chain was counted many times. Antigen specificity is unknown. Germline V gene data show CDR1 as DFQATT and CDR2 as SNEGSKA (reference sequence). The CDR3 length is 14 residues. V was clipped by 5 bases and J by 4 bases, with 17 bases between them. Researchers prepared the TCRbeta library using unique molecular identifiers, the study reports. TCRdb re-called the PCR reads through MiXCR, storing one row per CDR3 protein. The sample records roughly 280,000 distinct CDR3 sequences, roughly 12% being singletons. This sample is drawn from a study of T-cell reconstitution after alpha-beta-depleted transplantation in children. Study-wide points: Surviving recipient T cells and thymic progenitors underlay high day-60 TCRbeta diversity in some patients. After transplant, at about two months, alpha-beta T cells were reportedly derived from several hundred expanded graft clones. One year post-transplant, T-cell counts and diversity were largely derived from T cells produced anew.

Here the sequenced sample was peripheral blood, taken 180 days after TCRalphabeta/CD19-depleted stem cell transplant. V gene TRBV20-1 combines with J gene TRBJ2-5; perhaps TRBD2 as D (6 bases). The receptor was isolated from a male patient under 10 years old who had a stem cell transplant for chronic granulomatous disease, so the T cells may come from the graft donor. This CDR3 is CSAGKVEGRETQYF. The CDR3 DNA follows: TGCAGTGCTGGGAAGGTGGAGGGCCGAGAGACCCAGTACTTC.